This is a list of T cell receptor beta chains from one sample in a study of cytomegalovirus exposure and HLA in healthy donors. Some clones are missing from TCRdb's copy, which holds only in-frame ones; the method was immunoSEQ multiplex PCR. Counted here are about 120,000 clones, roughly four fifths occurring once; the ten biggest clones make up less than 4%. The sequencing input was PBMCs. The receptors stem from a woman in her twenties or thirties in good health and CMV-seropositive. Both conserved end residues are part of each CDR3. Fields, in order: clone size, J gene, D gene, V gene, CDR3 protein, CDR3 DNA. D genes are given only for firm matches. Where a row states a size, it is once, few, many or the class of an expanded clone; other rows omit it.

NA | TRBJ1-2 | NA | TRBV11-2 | CASSSRRGGGLGYTF | TGTGCCAGCAGCTCCCGTAGAGGCGGAGGGTTGGGCTACACCTTC
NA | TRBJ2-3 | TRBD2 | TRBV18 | CASSPPRGGSDTQYF | TGTGCCAGCTCACCACCGCGCGGGGGGTCAGATACGCAGTATTTT
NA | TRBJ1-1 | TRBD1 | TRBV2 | CASRTRGGTEAILNTEAFF | TGTGCCAGCAGGACTCGCGGCGGGACAGAGGCCATTTTGAACACTGAAGCTTTCTTT
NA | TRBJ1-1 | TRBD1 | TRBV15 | CATSRETGFAEAFF | TGTGCCACCAGCAGAGAGACAGGGTTCGCTGAAGCTTTCTTT
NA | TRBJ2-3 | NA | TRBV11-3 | CASSLGQADHTQYF | TGTGCCAGCAGCTTAGGACAGGCTGATCATACGCAGTATTTT
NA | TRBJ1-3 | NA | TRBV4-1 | CASSQGPGSGNTIYF | TGCGCCAGCAGCCAAGGCCCTGGGAGTGGAAACACCATATATTTT
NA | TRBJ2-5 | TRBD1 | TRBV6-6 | CASSYRQGGQETQYF | TGTGCCAGCAGTTACCGACAGGGGGGACAAGAGACCCAGTACTTC
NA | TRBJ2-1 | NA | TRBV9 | CASNVTGGEYNEQFF | TGTGCCAGCAACGTAACAGGGGGGGAATACAATGAGCAGTTCTTC
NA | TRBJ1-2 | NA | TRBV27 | CASRRWSGYTF | TGTGCCAGCAGACGGTGGTCTGGCTACACCTTC
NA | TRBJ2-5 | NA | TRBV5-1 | CASSKVNRQYLQETQYF | TGCGCCAGCAGCAAGGTAAACCGACAGTATCTCCAAGAGACCCAGTACTTC
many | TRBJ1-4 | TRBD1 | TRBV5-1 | CASSMTGTGNEKLFF | TGCGCCAGCAGCATGACCGGGACAGGGAATGAAAAACTGTTTTTT
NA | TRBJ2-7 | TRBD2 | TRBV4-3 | CASSQLAGPGLGGHEQYF | TGCGCCAGCAGCCAACTAGCAGGGCCGGGACTAGGGGGACACGAGCAGTACTTC
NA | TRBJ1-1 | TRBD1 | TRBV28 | CASSTLGRGLVNTEAFF | TGTGCCAGCAGTACCCTGGGAAGGGGGCTGGTAAACACTGAAGCTTTCTTT
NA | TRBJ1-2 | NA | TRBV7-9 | CSSSLVGDGYTF | TGTTCCAGCAGCTTAGTGGGAGATGGCTACACCTTC
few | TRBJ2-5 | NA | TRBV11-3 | CASSLDSGLGTQYF | TGTGCCAGCAGCTTAGATTCAGGGCTTGGGACCCAGTACTTC
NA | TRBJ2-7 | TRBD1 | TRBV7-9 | CASSSSHVRDRPYEQYF | TGTGCCAGCAGCTCTAGCCATGTCCGGGACAGGCCCTACGAGCAGTACTTC
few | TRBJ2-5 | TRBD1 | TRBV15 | CATSRRTGGPETQYF | TGTGCCACCAGCAGGCGGACAGGGGGCCCCGAGACCCAGTACTTC
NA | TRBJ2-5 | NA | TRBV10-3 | CAISMGSQETQYF | TGTGCCATCAGTATGGGCTCCCAAGAGACCCAGTACTTC
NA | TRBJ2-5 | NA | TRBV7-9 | CASSLRGTQYF | TGTGCCAGCAGCTTAAGGGGGACCCAGTACTTC
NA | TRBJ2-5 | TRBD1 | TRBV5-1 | CASSLAGQGAGETQYF | TGCGCCAGCAGCTTGGCCGGGCAGGGGGCGGGAGAGACCCAGTACTTC
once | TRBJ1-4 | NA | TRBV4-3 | CASSQHVLPGTNEKLFF | TGCGCCAGCAGCCAGCATGTTTTACCGGGAACTAATGAAAAACTGTTTTTT
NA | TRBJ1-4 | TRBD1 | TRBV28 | CASSRTGTGDGKLFF | TGTGCCAGCAGCCGGACCGGGACAGGGGACGGAAAACTGTTTTTT
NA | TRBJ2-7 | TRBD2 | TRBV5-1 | CASSLLGEGSEQYF | TGCGCCAGCAGCTTGTTGGGGGAGGGTAGCGAGCAGTACTTC
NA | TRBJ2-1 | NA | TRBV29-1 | CSVGEDLEDNEQFF | TGCAGCGTTGGGGAGGATTTGGAGGACAATGAGCAGTTCTTC
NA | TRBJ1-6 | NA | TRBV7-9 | CASSQGRSLHF | TGTGCCAGCAGCCAGGGAAGGTCCCTCCACTTT
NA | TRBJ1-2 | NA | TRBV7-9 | CAIRPTPAGLVYGYTF | TGTGCCATCCGCCCAACCCCAGCTGGGCTGGTCTATGGCTACACCTTC
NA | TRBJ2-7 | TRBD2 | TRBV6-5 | CASSPGIAGGSQYF | TGTGCCAGCAGTCCCGGGATAGCGGGGGGATCGCAGTACTTC
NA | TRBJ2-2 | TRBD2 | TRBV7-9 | CASSPQRGGIGELFF | TGTGCCAGCAGCCCTCAGCGGGGAGGGATCGGGGAGCTGTTTTTT
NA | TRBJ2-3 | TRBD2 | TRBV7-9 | CASSLTLAGGPDTQYF | TGTGCCAGCAGCTTGACACTAGCGGGGGGCCCAGATACGCAGTATTTT